This TCR beta chain emerged from a study of T cell responses to AZD1222 COVID-19 vaccine. Study results and limitations: Close to half of all spike-specific TCRs reportedly target regions of the variants that are unmutated.

Assay used: immunoSEQ multiplex PCR; TCRdb lists only in-frame clones, some missing. Of roughly 100,000 clones listed, 90% are singletons. In its sample, this clone was seen once. As yet, its antigen is unknown. The sample in question was peripheral blood, obtained on day 0 of AZD1222 vaccination. This TCR derives from an adult in good health.

The CDR3 DNA is TGCGCCAGCAGCTTGGCCGGGACAGGGGACGAAAAACTGTTTTTT. Amino acids: CASSLAGTGDEKLFF. This chain uses TRBV5-1 with TRBJ1-4; 10 positions agree with TRBD1. V shed 0 bases, J shed 8 bases, and the junction held 4 bases outside the gene matches. In germline, CDR1 is SGHRS, CDR2 YFSETQ. CDR3 length: 15 amino acids.